Below, 20 T cell receptor beta chains from the same sample are listed, as sequenced in a study of cytomegalovirus exposure and HLA in healthy donors. PCR employed 60 Vbeta and 13 Jbeta primers. Clones were sequenced by immunoSEQ multiplex PCR, and TCRdb holds only the in-frame ones, with some missing. The data hold about 170,000 clones, with approximately 71% observed a single time. Sequencing used PBMCs. The receptors stem from a girl under 18 in good health and CMV-seronegative.

V gene TRBV6-4 combines with J gene TRBJ2-1, with D maybe TRBD2 (5 bases). Germline V CDR1 and CDR2: MRHNA, SNTAGT. Trimming shortened V by 5 bases and J by 8 bases, and 16 bases separated the two germline ends. This CDR3 has 14 amino acids. The CDR3 region is CASSLTGGSDEQFF. The CDR3 nucleotides read TGTGCCAGCAGTCTAACCGGCGGTAGCGATGAGCAGTTCTTC.

The chain links TRBV2 to TRBJ2-1; no firm D call. The CDR3 totals 13 residues. Germline CDR1 SNHLY, CDR2 FYNNEI. Trimming took off 7 bases at V and 4 bases at J, with 11 bases between the two ends. The CDR3 nucleotides are TGTGCCAGCATGGTATCACAGTACAATGAGCAGTTCTTC. It is translated as CASMVSQYNEQFF.

The chain combines TRBV6-1 with TRBJ2-7; D might be TRBD1 (6 bases). This CDR3 is 15 amino acids long. Trimming took off 5 bases at V and 2 bases at J, with 16 bases between the two ends. Germline CDR1 is MNHNS and CDR2 is SASEGT. The chain's CDR3 is CASSLSGTTTYEQYF. As DNA, the CDR3 is TGTGCCAGCAGTCTCTCCGGGACAACTACCTACGAGCAGTACTTC.

About this clone: Other DNA sequences of this sample code for an identical CDR3. V is TRBV27 and J is TRBJ1-1, with a tentative D call TRBD1 (5 bases). This CDR3 region has 13 residues. Per the germline V gene, CDR1 is MNHEY and CDR2 is SMNVEV (reference sequence). The germline V and J ends were trimmed by 3 bases and 1 base, with 6 bases remaining between them. CDR3 protein: CASSLGRNTEAFF. The CDR3 DNA is TGTGCCAGCAGTTTGGGGCGGAACACTGAAGCTTTCTTT.

The V gene is TRBV29-1, the J gene TRBJ1-1; 7 nucleotides match TRBD1. V shed 4 bases and J 2 bases; nucleotides not matched to a gene: 4. The germline CDR1 and CDR2 sequences are SQVTM and ANQGSEA. The CDR3 is 13 residues long. The CDR3 bases are TGCAGCGTTGTGCAGGGGGACAACACTGAAGCTTTCTTT. It is translated as CSVVQGDNTEAFF.

The chain employs TRBV29-1 and TRBJ1-2; D not certain. This CDR3 spans 14 amino acids. Trimming left V 6 bases short and J 2 bases short, with 16 bases between. Germline V lookup: CDR1 SQVTM, CDR2 ANQGSEA. Here the CDR3 DNA reads TGCAGCGTCCCCGGCGGATACCCCAACTATGGCTACACCTTC. This codes for CSVPGGYPNYGYTF.

The chain links TRBV25-1 to TRBJ1-1, with D possibly matching TRBD1 (6 bases). The ends were cut back, 7 bases at V and 0 bases at J, with 15 bases in the middle. CDR1 is MGHDK and CDR2 is SYGVNS in the germline V gene. CDR3 length: 15 residues. CDR3 in amino acids: CASTGGQFLNTEAFF. For the CDR3, the DNA is TGTGCCAGCACCGGAGGACAGTTCCTGAACACTGAAGCTTTCTTT.

This clone was recorded only once. V is TRBV6-1 and J is TRBJ2-7, with TRBD1 identical over 9 bases. Germline assignment: CDR1 MNHNS and CDR2 SASEGT. CDR3 length equals 15 residues. V shed 4 bases, J shed 1 base, and the junction held 5 bases outside the gene matches. The CDR3 DNA reads as TGTGCCAGCAGTGGTCCCGGGACAGGGTCCTACGAGCAGTACTTC. It encodes CASSGPGTGSYEQYF.

The rearrangement links TRBV6-1 to TRBJ2-2; weak D call: TRBD1 (6 bases). Trimming stripped 6 bases from V and 7 bases from J, with 15 bases between. The germline gives CDR1 MNHNS, CDR2 SASEGT. CDR3 size: 14 residues. CDR3 coding DNA: TGTGCCAGCAGGGAACAGGGTTGGAACGGGGAGCTGTTTTTT. This translates into CASREQGWNGELFF.

This clone appeared a few times. The chain employs TRBV27 and TRBJ2-1; D may be TRBD2 (5 bases). The length of the CDR3 is 17 residues. The V gene's germline CDR1 is MNHEY and CDR2 SMNVEV (reference sequence). The V end lost 4 bases, the J end lost 4 bases, and 20 bases lay between the germline ends. The DNA for the CDR3 is TGTGCCAGCAGTTCCGGGGAACAGAATTTAATTTACAATGAGCAGTTCTTC. This translates into CASSSGEQNLIYNEQFF.

V gene TRBV9 combines with J gene TRBJ2-2; tentatively, D is TRBD1 (6 bases). The CDR3 is made up of 16 amino acids. Germline lookup yields CDR1 SGDLS and CDR2 YYNGEE. Trimming removed 0 bases at V and 0 bases at J, with 9 bases between. The CDR3 DNA is TGTGCCAGCAGCGTAGTGTCAGGGGCGAACACCGGGGAGCTGTTTTTT. It yields the protein CASSVVSGANTGELFF.

This chain connects TRBV6-1 to TRBJ2-1, with D tentatively TRBD1 (6 bases). The CDR3 is 17 residues long. V lost 3 bases to trimming and J lost 2 bases, with 17 bases between them. The germline V gene encodes CDR1 MNHNS and CDR2 SASEGT. CDR3 loop: CASSDFTMAGAYNEQFF. The CDR3, as DNA: TGTGCCAGCAGTGACTTCACTATGGCAGGGGCCTACAATGAGCAGTTCTTC.

The chain joins TRBV2 to TRBJ1-5, with D unresolved. The V end lost 5 bases, the J end lost 10 bases, and 24 bases lay between the germline ends. Germline lookup yields CDR1 SNHLY and CDR2 FYNNEI. The CDR3 is made up of 16 amino acids. The CDR3 nucleotides are TGTGCCAGCAGTACTGAAATGGGAGCCCCTGTTAACCCCCAGCATTTT. It codes for CASSTEMGAPVNPQHF.

The chain combines TRBV6-5 with TRBJ1-4, with 8 bases matching TRBD1. Per the germline V gene, CDR1 is MNHEY and CDR2 is SVGAGI. This CDR3 contains 13 residues. With V trimmed by 0 bases and J by 10 bases, 1 base remained unmatched. CDR3 coding DNA: TGTGCCAGCAGTTACTCAACAGGGGGAAAACTGTTTTTT. The encoded protein is CASSYSTGGKLFF.

This clone was counted only a few times. The chain is built from TRBV5-6 and TRBJ2-5, with D tentatively TRBD2 (5 bases). Between the trimmed V and J ends, which lost 1 base and 1 base, there was a span of 8 bases. The CDR3 sequence is 14 residues long. Germline V gives CDR1 SGHDT, CDR2 YYEEEE. DNA of the CDR3: TGTGCCAGCAGCTTGTCGGGGATCCAAGAGACCCAGTACTTC. Amino acid sequence: CASSLSGIQETQYF.

The chain recombines TRBV18 with TRBJ2-2, with TRBD1 identical over 9 bases. The CDR3 runs to 18 residues. The V segment lost 6 bases and the J segment 3 bases; nucleotides outside the gene matches: 14. Germline V gene lookup returns CDR1 KGHSH and CDR2 LQKENI. The CDR3 protein is CASSSRTGGVFDTGELFF. CDR3 sequence (DNA): TGTGCCAGCTCCTCAAGAACAGGGGGCGTTTTCGACACCGGGGAGCTGTTTTTT.

V and J are TRBV6-1 and TRBJ1-2; D is unresolved. V was clipped by 2 bases and J by 0 bases, with 13 bases between them. The germline V gene encodes CDR1 MNHNS and CDR2 SASEGT. CDR3 length: 16 residues. The CDR3 reads CASSEFREGTNYGYTF. The CDR3 region has the DNA TGTGCCAGCAGTGAATTTCGTGAGGGAACTAACTATGGCTACACCTTC.

V gene TRBV15 combines with J gene TRBJ1-1; 8 bases map to TRBD1. The germline gives CDR1 LNHNV, CDR2 YYDKDF (reference sequence). V trimming: 0 bases; J trimming: 4 bases; junction bases outside the gene matches: 10. The CDR3 consists of 17 residues. For the CDR3, the DNA is TGTGCCACCAGCAGAGATGCGGGACAGGTAAAGTCCACTGAAGCTTTCTTT. Its translation: CATSRDAGQVKSTEAFF.

V and J are TRBV14 and TRBJ1-2; no clear D gene. Trimming removed 9 bases at V and 4 bases at J, with 12 bases between. The CDR3 loop spans 12 amino acids. Germline CDR1 and CDR2: SGHDN and FVKESK. The CDR3 DNA reads as TGTGCCAGTTCCAACCCAGGCTATGGCTACACCTTC. This encodes CASSNPGYGYTF.

This chain connects TRBV6-5 to TRBJ2-6; D may be TRBD2 (6 bases). The CDR3 has 14 amino acids. The V and J ends lost 5 bases and 1 base respectively, with 6 bases between them. CDR1 MNHEY and CDR2 SVGAGI come from the germline V gene. DNA of the CDR3: TGTGCCAGCAGTCGGGGGTCTGGGGCCAACGTCCTGACTTTC. Residues: CASSRGSGANVLTF.